Sequencing of this T cell receptor beta chain was carried out in a study of CD8 T cells in Susac syndrome. The RNA input was about 0.5 to 1 ug, and it was reverse transcribed with random hexamers. TCRdb used MiXCR to reprocess the immunoSEQ multiplex PCR reads, holding one entry per CDR3 protein. The table includes 180,000 or so distinct CDR3 sequences, less than 95% detected once. For this clonotype: The antigen remains undetermined.

High-throughput TCR beta sequencing covered peripheral CD8+ and CD4+ T cells. The CDR3 loop spans 13 amino acids. The germline gives CDR1 MDHEN, CDR2 SYDVKM. V was pared by 4 bases and J by 5 bases, with 9 bases between. Study results and limitations: It was acknowledged by the study that relatively few individuals were included in its TCR sequencing and HLA analysis.

This clonotype was obtained from a human donor in good health. The chain employs TRBV28 and TRBJ2-1; unclear D gene. Material for sequencing was CD4+ T cells from PBMCs. CDR3 region: CASSSPNNNEQFF. In DNA, the CDR3 is TGTGCCAGCAGTTCCCCTAACAACAATGAGCAGTTCTTC. The full variable domain, rest sourced from reference TRBV28 and TRBJ2-1, is DVKVTQSSRYLVKRTGEKVFLECVQDMDHENMFWYRQDPGLGLRLIYFSYDVKMKEKGDIPEGYSVSREKKERFSLILESASTNQTSMYLCASSSPNNNEQFFGPGTRLTVL.